These T cell receptor beta chains were read from a single sample in a study of T cell responses to AZD1222 COVID-19 vaccine. Sequencing used immunoSEQ multiplex PCR; TCRdb keeps in-frame clones, though not all of them. The sample shows tens of thousands of clones, approximately 80% of them seen only once. Sequencing was performed on peripheral blood, taken 28 days after the second AZD1222 dose. These receptors were obtained from an adult who received the AZD1222 COVID-19 vaccine. Both conserved end residues are part of each CDR3. D genes are given only for firm matches. Size tells how often a clone was seen (once, few, many) or the class of an expanded clone, and some rows leave it out.

v_gene	j_gene	d_gene	abundance	CDR3aa	CDR3nt
TRBV7-9	TRBJ2-7	TRBD2	NA	CASSFGLAGGPEQYF	TGTGCCAGCAGCTTCGGACTAGCGGGGGGGCCCGAGCAGTACTTC
TRBV5-3	TRBJ2-7	TRBD1	NA	CARSFIQGAGVDEQYF	TGTGCCAGAAGCTTTATACAGGGGGCCGGGGTAGACGAGCAGTACTTC
TRBV9	TRBJ1-1	NA	NA	CASSLQGSSFAEAFF	TGTGCCAGCAGCCTCCAGGGTTCGTCTTTCGCTGAAGCTTTCTTT
TRBV6-4	TRBJ1-3	NA	NA	CASSDWVHTDTIYF	TGTGCCAGCAGTGACTGGGTCCATACGGACACCATATATTTT
TRBV2	TRBJ1-2	NA	once	CASSREARDGYTF	TGTGCCAGCAGCCGGGAAGCCCGGGATGGCTACACCTTC
TRBV4-2	TRBJ2-1	NA	NA	CASSQNRVGEQFF	TGTGCCAGCAGCCAAAACAGGGTTGGTGAGCAGTTCTTC
TRBV6-5	TRBJ1-6	TRBD1	NA	CASTSPGGNSPLHF	TGTGCCAGCACTAGTCCAGGGGGCAATTCACCCCTCCACTTT
TRBV6-1	TRBJ2-7	NA	NA	CASSDTYEQYF	TGTGCCAGCAGTGACACCTACGAGCAGTACTTC
TRBV7-2	TRBJ1-1	TRBD1	NA	CASSLGGTGGEKAEAFF	TGTGCCAGCAGCTTAGGCGGAACAGGGGGAGAGAAGGCGGAAGCTTTCTTT
TRBV7-8	TRBJ2-2	NA	once	CASSLAIRRGQNTGELFF	TGTGCCAGCAGCTTAGCCATTAGACGGGGGCAGAACACCGGGGAGCTGTTTTTT
TRBV5-1	TRBJ1-4	NA	NA	CASSLVGGEKLFF	TGCGCCAGCAGCTTGGTCGGGGGCGAAAAACTGTTTTTT
TRBV7-2	TRBJ1-5	NA	NA	CASSPGVSGQPQHF	TGTGCCAGCAGCCCGGGCGTTTCGGGTCAGCCCCAGCATTTT
TRBV28	TRBJ1-5	TRBD1	few	CASSLDRADQPQHF	TGTGCCAGCAGTCTGGACAGGGCCGATCAGCCCCAGCATTTT
TRBV7-8	TRBJ2-5	NA	NA	CASSLATGRGETQYF	TGTGCCAGCAGCTTAGCTACAGGGCGGGGAGAGACCCAGTACTTC
TRBV6-1	TRBJ1-5	TRBD1	NA	CASSEGQGSQPQHF	TGTGCCAGCAGTGAAGGACAGGGGAGTCAGCCCCAGCATTTT
TRBV6-5	TRBJ1-1	TRBD1	NA	CASNRGQERTEAFF	TGTGCCAGCAATAGGGGACAGGAGCGTACTGAAGCTTTCTTT
TRBV18	TRBJ1-5	TRBD1	few	CASSPGTGFQPQHF	TGTGCCAGCTCACCGGGGACAGGGTTCCAGCCCCAGCATTTT
TRBV5-1	TRBJ2-2	TRBD2	NA	CASSEPGLETGELFF	TGCGCCAGCAGCGAACCGGGACTAGAAACCGGGGAGCTGTTTTTT
TRBV3-1/TRBV3-2	TRBJ2-7	TRBD1	NA	CASRASGTGTYEQYF	TGTGCCAGCAGGGCTTCCGGGACAGGGACCTACGAGCAGTACTTC
TRBV3-1/TRBV3-2	TRBJ1-6	NA	NA	CASTRDGSYNSPLHF	TGTGCCAGCACCAGGGACGGCTCCTATAATTCACCCCTCCACTTT
TRBV19	TRBJ2-5	TRBD1	NA	CASRNEGQGAETQYF	TGTGCCAGCCGAAATGAGGGACAGGGGGCCGAGACCCAGTACTTC
TRBV10-1	TRBJ2-1	NA	once	CASSGLTRHCSYNEQFF	TGCGCCAGCAGTGGGTTGACCAGACACTGCTCCTACAATGAGCAGTTCTTC
TRBV12-3/TRBV12-4	TRBJ1-6	NA	NA	CASRRYDGAPLHF	TGTGCCAGCAGGCGCTATGACGGGGCACCCCTCCACTTT
TRBV18	TRBJ2-4	NA	NA	CASSPDSIGVQYF	TGTGCCAGCTCCCCCGACAGTATTGGGGTTCAGTACTTC
TRBV19	TRBJ2-7	NA	NA	CASSTTTGAIGEQYF	TGTGCCAGTAGTACCACAACGGGGGCAATCGGCGAGCAGTACTTC
TRBV15	TRBJ1-2	TRBD1	NA	CATSRDFDRAGGYTF	TGTGCCACCAGCAGAGATTTCGACAGGGCCGGAGGCTACACCTTC
TRBV7-2	TRBJ2-3	NA	once	CASSRLWTDTQYF	TGTGCCAGCAGTAGACTCTGGACAGATACGCAGTATTTT
TRBV11-3	TRBJ2-5	TRBD2	NA	CASSLGGTSGQETQYF	TGTGCCAGCAGCTTAGGTGGGACTAGCGGACAAGAGACCCAGTACTTC
TRBV15	TRBJ1-1	NA	NA	CATSRADTGDTEAFF	TGTGCCACCAGCAGAGCGGATACAGGAGACACTGAAGCTTTCTTT
TRBV5-1	TRBJ1-1	NA	NA	CASSFDVGRATEAFF	TGCGCCAGCAGCTTCGATGTGGGGAGGGCCACTGAAGCTTTCTTT
TRBV10-1	TRBJ2-5	TRBD1	NA	CASSAGQGATQYF	TGCGCCAGCAGCGCGGGACAGGGAGCGACCCAGTACTTC
TRBV28	TRBJ2-1	TRBD2	NA	CASSLTSSRGGLYNEQFF	TGTGCCAGCAGTTTGACCTCTAGTCGGGGGGGCCTTTACAATGAGCAGTTCTTC
TRBV5-1	TRBJ1-4	NA	NA	CASSFLGATNEKLFF	TGCGCCAGCAGCTTTCTCGGGGCGACTAATGAAAAACTGTTTTTT
TRBV19	TRBJ1-5	NA	NA	CASRLGTSRNQPQHF	TGTGCCAGTAGACTGGGGACATCCCGCAATCAGCCCCAGCATTTT
TRBV4-3	TRBJ2-7	NA	few	CASSQDPGPSYEQYF	TGCGCCAGCAGCCAAGATCCGGGGCCGAGCTACGAGCAGTACTTC
TRBV28	TRBJ2-7	TRBD2	NA	CASIPSGLAGTTPYEQYF	TGTGCCAGCATCCCCTCGGGACTAGCGGGGACTACACCCTACGAGCAGTACTTC
TRBV4-2	TRBJ1-6	TRBD1	NA	CASSYTRDRNDSPLHF	TGTGCCAGCAGCTACACGCGGGACAGAAATGATTCACCCCTCCACTTT
TRBV18	TRBJ1-6	TRBD1	once	CASSLGQGNNSPLHF	TGTGCCAGCTCACTGGGACAGGGGAATAATTCACCCCTCCACTTT
TRBV11-3	TRBJ2-1	NA	NA	CASSLGQSYNEQFF	TGTGCCAGCAGCTTAGGCCAGTCCTACAATGAGCAGTTCTTC
TRBV19	TRBJ2-2	NA	NA	CATRPRDTGELFF	TGTGCCACTCGCCCCCGAGACACCGGGGAGCTGTTTTTT
TRBV5-6	TRBJ2-5	NA	NA	CASSLGWGLETQYF	TGTGCCAGCAGCTTGGGATGGGGTTTGGAGACCCAGTACTTC
TRBV6-5	TRBJ2-1	NA	NA	CASRSGGNNGEQFF	TGTGCCAGCAGAAGTGGGGGGAACAATGGTGAGCAGTTCTTC
TRBV12-1	TRBJ1-5	NA	once	CASSFRDRAGRSQPQHF	TGTGCCAGCAGCTTCCGGGACAGGGCTGGGCGTTCGCAGCCCCAGCATTTT
TRBV30	TRBJ1-5	NA	NA	CAWSVETVNQPQHF	TGTGCCTGGAGTGTGGAGACAGTCAATCAGCCCCAGCATTTT
TRBV3-1/TRBV3-2	TRBJ1-3	NA	NA	CASSRGPGNTIYF	TGTGCCAGCAGCCGCGGCCCTGGAAACACCATATATTTT
TRBV5-8	TRBJ1-2	NA	NA	CASSQAGAVGYTF	TGTGCCAGCAGCCAGGCCGGGGCGGTGGGATACACCTTC
TRBV6-2/TRBV6-3	TRBJ1-2	TRBD1	NA	CASSQGQGASTF	TGTGCCAGCAGCCAAGGACAGGGGGCGTCCACCTTC
TRBV4-1	TRBJ1-3	NA	once	CASSQWGLSGNTIYF	TGCGCCAGCAGCCAATGGGGTCTATCTGGAAACACCATATATTTT
TRBV4-2	TRBJ2-7	TRBD2	NA	CASSRDLRAGLYEQYF	TGTGCCAGCAGCCGCGACCTGAGAGCGGGGCTCTACGAGCAGTACTTC
TRBV18	TRBJ2-7	TRBD1	NA	CASSPGTAYEQYF	TGTGCCAGCTCACCGGGGACAGCCTACGAGCAGTACTTC
TRBV6-2/TRBV6-3	TRBJ2-7	TRBD1	NA	CASSYSQGALEQYF	TGTGCCAGCAGTTACTCACAGGGGGCCCTCGAGCAGTACTTC
TRBV6-2/TRBV6-3	TRBJ2-6	TRBD1	NA	CASSRLPGQGDGGANVLTF	TGTGCCAGCAGTCGCCTACCGGGACAGGGGGACGGGGGGGCCAACGTCCTGACTTTC